One and the same sample provided the 9 T cell receptor beta chains below, sequenced in a study of blood T cells in healthy people across ages. A sample-barcoded 5' primer and a J-beta primer mix were used in a second PCR of about 7 to 12 cycles. TCRdb reprocessed the 5' RACE reads with MiXCR, giving one entry per CDR3 protein. The sample lists some 700,000 distinct CDR3 sequences; approximately 39% were seen once. The sequenced material came from blood. The origin of the receptors is a woman aged 55-75 years in good health.

This clonotype has more than one count but fewer than ten. The chain carries TRBV20-1 and TRBJ1-1, with D possibly matching TRBD1 (5 bases). The germline V gene encodes CDR1 DFQATT and CDR2 SNEGSKA (reference sequence). The CDR3 is 12 amino acids. Trimming pared 6 bases from V and 3 bases from J, leaving 11 bases between. CDR3 in amino acids: CSASGLHTEAFF. CDR3 nucleotide sequence: TGCAGTGCCTCGGGACTCCACACTGAAGCTTTCTTT.

V gene TRBV4-3 combines with J gene TRBJ2-7; TRBD2 matches 9 bases. V lost 0 bases and J lost 0; bases outside the gene matches: 9. This CDR3 is 18 amino acids long. Germline-derived CDR1 and CDR2 are LGHNA and YSLEER. CDR3 residues: CASSQDLRGGQNSYEQYF. In DNA form, the CDR3 reads TGCGCCAGCAGCCAAGATCTGCGGGGGGGCCAAAACTCCTACGAGCAGTACTTC.

The chain carries TRBV28 and TRBJ1-4, with a tentative D call TRBD1 (6 bases). The CDR3 extends over 14 amino acids. Trimming pared 6 bases from V and 7 bases from J, leaving 15 bases between. CDR1 is MDHEN, CDR2 SYDVKM, per germline. The CDR3, as DNA: TGTGCCAGCAGGTTAAGGGGGTTGGGTGAAAAACTGTTTTTT. It yields the protein CASRLRGLGEKLFF.

The V gene is TRBV5-1, the J gene TRBJ2-1; a weak D match, TRBD2 (6 bases). Trimming pared 10 bases from V and 8 bases from J, leaving 25 bases between. CDR3 size: 15 residues. Germline lookup yields CDR1 SGHRS and CDR2 YFSETQ. The CDR3 reads CAASRQGLAMDEQFF. The CDR3 bases are TGCGCCGCCTCAAGGCAAGGGCTAGCGATGGATGAGCAGTTCTTC.

This clonotype turned up a few times. The CDR3 region has the DNA TGCAGTGCTAGACCTCCCGACAGGCAGCCCCAGCATTTT. This codes for CSARPPDRQPQHF. The gene calls are TRBV20-1 and TRBJ1-5; D might be TRBD1 (6 bases). Germline CDR1 and CDR2: DFQATT and SNEGSKA (reference sequence). The V end was cut by 2 bases, the J end by 7 bases, with 12 bases between. The length of the CDR3 is 13 residues.

The V call is TRBV28, the J call TRBJ1-5; D remains unclear. V shed 6 bases and J shed 2 bases, with 14 bases lying between them. The CDR3 contains 15 residues. The germline V gene has CDR1 MDHEN and CDR2 SYDVKM. CDR3: CASRSTPAGNQPQHF. The CDR3 DNA reads as TGTGCCAGCAGGTCTACCCCAGCGGGCAATCAGCCCCAGCATTTT.

Here the CDR3 DNA reads TGCAGCGCGAGCTTATCAGGGATCGGAAACACCATATATTTT. Its translation: CSASLSGIGNTIYF. The chain has TRBV29-1 and TRBJ1-3; D might be TRBD1 (5 bases). With 7 bases removed from V and 4 bases from J, the gap between germline ends came to 17 bases. Per germline, CDR1 SQVTM and CDR2 ANQGSEA. The CDR3 is made up of 14 amino acids.

This clonotype was detected ten times or more. The V call is TRBV7-2, the J call TRBJ1-5; D is perhaps TRBD1 (5 bases). V was shortened by 3 bases and J by 6 bases, with 9 bases between the two germline ends. CDR1 is SGHTA, CDR2 FQGNSA, per germline. The CDR3 has 13 amino acids. The CDR3 nucleotides read TGTGCCAGCAGCTTTACGGGGGGTCAGCCCCAGCATTTT. Its translation: CASSFTGGQPQHF. Together with reference TRBV7-2 and TRBJ1-5, the CDR3 gives the full variable domain: GAGVSQSPSNKVTEKGKDVELRCDPISGHTALYWYRQSLGQGLEFLIYFQGNSAPDKSGLPSDRFSAERTGGSVSTLTIQRTQQEDSAVYLCASSFTGGQPQHFGDGTRLSIL.

In regard to this clonotype: At one end the junction does not follow the germline gene, possibly because of a read error. The chain combines TRBV7-3 with TRBJ1-6, with a possible D match to TRBD1 (6 bases). The CDR3 has 15 amino acids. Germline values: CDR1 SGHTA, CDR2 FQGTGA. CDR3 sequence: CASSLTGADNSPLHF. The CDR3 DNA reads TGTGCCAGCAGCCTAACGGGGGCAGATAATTCACCCCTCCACTTT.